This T cell receptor (beta chain) was recorded in a study of T cells after yellow fever vaccination. Findings and caveats of the study: The CD4 and CD8 compartments had a small share of their clonotypes in common. Most clones from primary vaccination were detected again post-booster (96% CD4, about 88% CD8).

V trimming: 3 bases; J trimming: 5 bases; junction bases outside the gene matches: 7. The CDR3 totals 14 residues. The germline gives CDR1 KGHSH, CDR2 LQKENI. 5'RACE template switching generated TCR cDNA, adding a universal primer site and UMIs. TCRdb re-called the 5' RACE reads with MiXCR, one entry per CDR3 protein. The sample shows a few hundred thousand distinct CDR3 sequences, roughly 4.3% of them seen only once. This clonotype was picked up many times. Its specificity is not known. The chain is built from TRBV18 and TRBJ2-7; 7 nucleotides match TRBD1. This sequence originates from a man aged 18 to 29 who received the YFV17D yellow fever vaccine. Source: PBMCs, taken 15 days after the yellow fever booster vaccination. Written as DNA, the CDR3 is TGTGCCAGCTCACCCCGACAGGGAACGGACGAGCAGTACGTC. Translation: CASSPRQGTDEQYV.